This T cell receptor beta chain came from a study of post-analysis software for immune sequencing data. Study-wide context: The cohort encompassed relapsing-remitting, secondary progressive and progressive-relapsing multiple sclerosis disease courses. Study results and limitations: Samples made in the same batch grouped tightly together by F measure. A few TRBV segments occurring more often in patients than controls included TRBV5-6, TRBV5-1 and TRBV20-1. The normalized Chao1 diversity of multiple sclerosis patients was significantly lower than that of controls.

CDR1 is SGHRS, CDR2 YFSETQ, per germline. The CDR3 is 13 residues long. Researchers reported that TCR beta cDNA libraries carried unique molecular identifiers. Out of 1 to 10 million T cells, about 460,000 cDNA molecules were generated. MiXCR was run by TCRdb on the PCR reads, yielding one entry per CDR3 protein. In the table there are hundreds of thousands of distinct CDR3 sequences, around 44% of which are singletons. This clonotype was seen just once. Its antigen is as yet unknown. Source material: blood. The chain employs TRBV5-1 and TRBJ2-4; D may be TRBD1 (5 bases). The end of the DNA aligns better with TRBJ2-7, so the J call may be wrong. The source is a girl aged 10-17 years with multiple sclerosis. This CDR3 is CASSLDTGVEQYF. DNA for the CDR3: TGCGCCAGCAGCTTGGATACAGGTGTCGAGCAGTACTTC.